In this sample, the clone carrying this T cell receptor (beta chain) turned up a few times. Its antigen is unidentified. This entry comes from a study of human T cells and chemical hapten exposure. Study-wide background: The study patch tested 0.01% DPC on the upper back and read results at 6 days. Study-level results: Donors, who had alopecia, may show an immune response that differs from healthy people's. The study found expanded TCRs formed significantly more large CDR3 similarity clusters than controls. Sensitizing with DPC caused no change in TCRs above 1 in 1000 frequency.

TCRdb processed the RACE reads anew with MiXCR; each CDR3 protein has one entry. The sample holds approximately 89,000 distinct CDR3 sequences; roughly a tenth are singletons and the top ten take 2% to 2.5%. CDR3 length equals 13 residues. The V segment lost 2 bases and the J segment 8 bases; nucleotides outside the gene matches: 2. The germline CDR1 and CDR2 sequences are LGHNA and YSLEER. As to time point: patch test 2, 6 weeks after DPC sensitization. Treatment described: therapeutic diphenylcyclopropenone sensitization with weekly scalp DPC. This clonotype was obtained from a woman in her twenties or thirties with alopecia areata. Some clones in this sample may be carry-over from other donors' samples. The gene calls are TRBV4-3 and TRBJ1-4; 7 bases agree with TRBD1. This specimen was whole blood, taken in connection with sensitization to the hapten diphenylcyclopropenone (DPC). Here the CDR3 DNA reads TGCGCCAGCAGCCAACAACAGGGGGAAAAACTGTTTTTT. Translation gives CASSQQQGEKLFF.